The entry below describes one TCR beta chain. The authors' processing: Nucleated cell counts were estimated from reference gene primer amplification. Produced via immunoSEQ multiplex PCR; TCRdb's table is partial and in-frame only. D and trimming were read from the DNA, whereas the V and J calls and clone size are those reported in that table. The sample has some 170,000 clones; approximately 85% are singletons. Participants were aged roughly 18 to 89 years, lived in under 25 US areas, and enrolled virtually. Participant-reported clinical history was the basis for cohort assignment. These data come from a study of blood T cell repertoires in COVID-19. The V and J ends lost 3 bases and 6 bases respectively, with 8 bases between them. This CDR3 contains 13 residues. The germline gives CDR1 KGHDR, CDR2 SFDVKD.

Source material: PBMCs or T cells enriched from blood (not recorded which). This receptor was obtained from a man in his forties who had recovered from COVID-19. V and J are TRBV24-1 and TRBJ2-1; weak D call: TRBD1 (5 bases). CDR3 DNA sequence: TGTGCCACCAGTGATCTTCAGGGCAATGAGCAGTTCTTC. It yields the protein CATSDLQGNEQFF.